The 32 T cell receptor beta chains below were found in one sample sequenced in a study of human T cells and chemical hapten exposure. TCRdb ran MiXCR on the RACE reads and lists one entry per CDR3 protein. The table has about 85,000 distinct CDR3 sequences, approximately 10% seen once. Noted time point: patch test 2, 6 weeks after DPC sensitization. Specified treatment: therapeutic diphenylcyclopropenone sensitization with weekly scalp DPC. The material sequenced was whole blood, taken in connection with sensitization to the hapten diphenylcyclopropenone (DPC). Source of these receptors: a man aged 18 to 30 with alopecia areata. Some clones in this sample may be carry-over from other donors' samples.

This chain joins TRBV6-2 or TRBV6-3 and TRBJ2-7; D might be TRBD2 (5 bases). CDR1 and CDR2 (germline): MNHEY, SVGEGT. The V end lost 0 bases, the J end lost 0 bases, and 9 bases lay between the germline ends. CDR3 length: 15 amino acids. In DNA, the CDR3 is TGTGCCAGCAGTTACTCGCCGGGGTTCTCCTACGAGCAGTACTTC. Its translation: CASSYSPGFSYEQYF.

This clonotype has a single count. The CDR3 bases are TGCGCCAGCAGCTTGGGCGGGGGGCCAACCTACAATGAGCAGTTCTTC. Translated: CASSLGGGPTYNEQFF. V and J are TRBV5-1 and TRBJ2-1; 8 bases are shared with TRBD2. The CDR3 extends over 16 amino acids. Per germline, CDR1 SGHRS and CDR2 YFSETQ. V trimming: 0 bases; J trimming: 2 bases; junction bases outside the gene matches: 4.

This clonotype was counted at least ten times. The J gene is TRBJ1-2, the V gene TRBV9; 8 positions agree with TRBD1. CDR1 SGDLS and CDR2 YYNGEE come from the germline V gene. This CDR3 contains 16 residues. The V gene end was trimmed by 3 bases and the J gene end by 1 base; junction bases not matched to a gene: 8. The CDR3 loop is CASSGYGTGHNYGYTF. The CDR3, as DNA: TGTGCCAGCAGCGGATACGGGACAGGCCATAACTATGGCTACACCTTC.

The gene calls are TRBV20-1 and TRBJ1-1, with a tentative D call TRBD1 (6 bases). CDR3 length equals 15 residues. Trimming pared 6 bases from V and 3 bases from J, leaving 20 bases between. From germline, CDR1 is DFQATT and CDR2 SNEGSKA (reference sequence). DNA of the CDR3: TGCAGTGCCCCCGAAGGGGGGCCGGGTTACACTGAAGCTTTCTTT. Translating gives CSAPEGGPGYTEAFF.

This clonotype was seen many times. The gene calls are TRBV29-1 and TRBJ2-3, with 8 bases lining up with TRBD2. V trimming: 6 bases; J trimming: 3 bases; junction bases outside the gene matches: 8. The CDR3 totals 14 residues. The germline gives CDR1 SQVTM, CDR2 ANQGSEA. CDR3 amino acids: CSVQSGGGTDTQYF. CDR3 sequence (DNA): TGCAGCGTACAAAGCGGGGGAGGGACAGATACGCAGTATTTT.

This clonotype has a handful of counts. The chain employs TRBV27 and TRBJ2-1; no definite D call. V dropped 3 bases and J dropped 6 bases, with 9 bases sitting between them. CDR1 and CDR2 (germline): MNHEY, SMNVEV (reference sequence). The CDR3 is 13 residues long. The CDR3 loop is CASSLLGSNEQFF. The CDR3 DNA sequence: TGTGCCAGCAGTTTGCTAGGGTCCAATGAGCAGTTCTTC.

This chain uses TRBV10-3 with TRBJ2-7, with D unclear. CDR1 is ENHRY, CDR2 SYGVKD, per germline. The CDR3 has 14 residues. Between the trimmed V and J ends, which lost 2 bases and 2 bases, there was a span of 10 bases. This chain's CDR3 is CAISEGEGTYEQYF. For the CDR3, the DNA is TGTGCCATCAGTGAGGGTGAAGGCACCTACGAGCAGTACTTC.

This clonotype appeared many times. CDR3 nucleotides: TGTGCCAGCAGCTCCAAGGGGGAGTCACCCCTCCACTTT. Translated: CASSSKGESPLHF. This chain connects TRBV11-2 to TRBJ1-6, with D perhaps matching TRBD1 (6 bases). Trimming removed 4 bases at V and 10 bases at J, with 11 bases between. Germline V gene sequence: CDR1 SGHAT, CDR2 FQNNGV. The CDR3 has 13 residues.

This clonotype was observed at least ten times. The genes are TRBV21-1 and TRBJ2-7; the table gives TRBD1 as D, unverified against the DNA. TRBV21-1 is termed a pseudogene. This CDR3 has 14 residues. CDR3 sequence: CASSHSRDSYEQYV. CDR3 sequence (DNA): TGTGCCAGCAGCCACAGCCGGGACTCCTACGAGCAGTACGTC.

The rearrangement uses TRBV5-1 and TRBJ2-7, with TRBD1 as a possible D gene (5 bases). There are 14 residues in the CDR3. Between the trimmed V and J ends, which lost 1 base and 0 bases, there was a span of 8 bases. Germline CDR1 SGHRS, CDR2 YFSETQ. CDR3 loop: CASSLSQGSYEQYV. CDR3 DNA sequence: TGCGCCAGCAGCTTGTCTCAGGGCTCCTACGAGCAGTACGTC.

This clonotype was detected only a few times. The V call is TRBV6-2 or TRBV6-3, the J call TRBJ2-7; TRBD2 matches 13 bases. Germline CDR1 is MNHEY and CDR2 is SVGEGT. The CDR3 runs to 15 residues. The ends lost 6 bases at V and 3 bases at J; junction bases unmatched: 5. The DNA of the CDR3 is TGTGCCAGCAGCCGACTAGCGGGGGGTTTCTACGAGCAGTACGTC. It codes for CASSRLAGGFYEQYV.

This clonotype was recorded many times. The chain recombines TRBV4-3 with TRBJ1-2, with D hard to call. Looked up from germline, CDR1 is LGHNA and CDR2 is YSLEER. CDR3 length: 17 amino acids. Trimming cost V 5 bases and J 8 bases, with 27 bases left between them. CDR3 sequence: CASSVTKEMPGAGGYTF. In DNA form, the CDR3 reads TGCGCCAGCAGCGTTACCAAGGAGATGCCAGGAGCGGGAGGCTACACCTTC.

The genes are TRBV5-1 and TRBJ1-6; TRBD1 might be the D (6 bases). V lost 9 bases and J lost 0, with 13 bases in between. Germline V gene lookup returns CDR1 SGHRS and CDR2 YFSETQ. CDR3 length: 15 residues. The CDR3 reads CATRQESSYNSPLHF. The CDR3 DNA reads TGCGCCACCAGACAGGAAAGCTCCTATAATTCACCCCTCCACTTT.

This clonotype was observed a handful of times. The rearrangement links TRBV16 to TRBJ1-4; D gene uncertain. V lost 0 bases, J lost 8 bases, and 10 bases lay in between. This CDR3 is 14 amino acids long. Germline V gene sequence: CDR1 KGHSY, CDR2 FQNENV. The CDR3 coding sequence is TGTGCCAGCAGCCAATCGGGGAGCGGCGAAAAACTGTTTTTT. Encoded protein: CASSQSGSGEKLFF.

The rearrangement uses TRBV7-9 and TRBJ2-5; 8 bases are a match to TRBD1. In germline, CDR1 is SEHNR, CDR2 FQNEAQ (reference sequence). This CDR3 is 13 amino acids long. Trimming took 5 bases from V and 4 from J; bases not matched to a gene: 3. CDR3 sequence (DNA): TGTGCCAGCAGCCGGACAGGGATAGAGACCCAGTACTTC. Its protein is CASSRTGIETQYF.

This clonotype was counted only a few times. The rearrangement links TRBV11-2 to TRBJ2-5; D is ambiguous. Germline CDR1 reads SGHAT; CDR2 reads FQNNGV. Trimming took 5 bases from V and 0 from J, leaving 19 bases between them. The CDR3 is made up of 17 amino acids. CDR3 sequence: CASSPTSQNWNQETQYF. The CDR3 region has the DNA TGTGCCAGCAGCCCCACCTCCCAGAACTGGAACCAAGAGACCCAGTACTTC. Supplemented by reference TRBV11-2 and TRBJ2-5, the full variable domain reads EAGVAQSPRYKIIEKRQSVAFWCNPISGHATLYWYQQILGQGPKLLIQFQNNGVVDDSQLPKDRFSAERLKGVDSTLKIQPAKLEDSAVYLCASSPTSQNWNQETQYFGPGTRLLVL.

The chain couples TRBV6-2 or TRBV6-3 to TRBJ2-2, with D unclear. CDR3 length: 14 residues. V was shortened by 2 bases and J by 1 base, with 5 bases between the two germline ends. Germline-derived CDR1 and CDR2 are MNHEY and SVGEGT. The CDR3 DNA follows: TGTGCCAGCAGTTACCGGCAGAACACCGGGGAGCTGTTTTTT. Translated, it gives CASSYRQNTGELFF.

This clonotype has just one count. The junction departs from the called germline gene at one end, perhaps through a read error. This chain connects TRBV7-6 to TRBJ2-2; D might be TRBD1 (6 bases). Germline V gives CDR1 SGHVS, CDR2 FNYEAQ. The CDR3 contains 13 residues. The chain's CDR3 is CVSSSRGTGELFF. As DNA, the CDR3 is TGTGTCAGCAGCTCGAGGGGGACCGGGGAGCTGTTTTTT.

This clonotype was counted between two and nine times. The chain is built from TRBV5-1 and TRBJ2-7; perhaps TRBD1 as D (5 bases). V dropped 0 bases and J dropped 5 bases, with 9 bases sitting between them. This CDR3 region has 13 residues. CDR1 and CDR2 from the germline V gene are SGHRS and YFSETQ. The CDR3 bases are TGCGCCAGCAGCTTGGAAGGGGTCAACGAGCAGTACTTC. This encodes CASSLEGVNEQYF.

This clonotype was counted ten times or more. The chain carries TRBV19 and TRBJ1-1, with TRBD1 as a possible D gene (6 bases). The V end lost 9 bases, the J end lost 12 bases, and 29 bases lay between the germline ends. The CDR3 spans 15 residues. Per germline, CDR1 LNHDA and CDR2 SQIVND (reference sequence). The CDR3 spells CASLGAGVGEPKTFF. DNA of the CDR3: TGTGCCAGCCTCGGGGCAGGGGTTGGGGAACCGAAAACTTTCTTT.

Only a few counts were recorded for this clonotype. The chain is built from TRBV5-8 and TRBJ2-6; D perhaps matches TRBD2 (5 bases). The CDR3 sequence is 13 residues long. The V and J ends lost 5 bases and 3 bases respectively, with 6 bases between them. Germline V gene data show CDR1 as SGHTS and CDR2 as YDEGEE. For the CDR3, the DNA is TGTGCCAGCAGGGACTTTGGGGCCAACGTCCTGACTTTC. Its protein is CASRDFGANVLTF. The full variable domain, with the rest looked up from reference TRBV5-8 and TRBJ2-6, is EAGVTQSPTHLIKTRGQQATLRCSPISGHTSVYWYQQALGLGLQFLLWYDEGEERNRGNFPPRFSGRQFPNYSSELNVNALELEDSALYLCASRDFGANVLTFGAGSRLTVL.

This clonotype was observed many times. The chain recombines TRBV19 with TRBJ2-1, with D maybe TRBD2 (6 bases). V was pared by 1 base and J by 10 bases, with 11 bases between. CDR3 size: 13 residues. Germline V lookup: CDR1 LNHDA, CDR2 SQIVND (reference sequence). The CDR3 DNA reads as TGTGCCAGTAGTATAGTGGGGGGAGAGGAGCAGTTCTTC. It yields the protein CASSIVGGEEQFF. The full variable domain, completed using reference TRBV19 and TRBJ2-1, is DGGITQSPKYLFRKEGQNVTLSCEQNLNHDAMYWYRQDPGQGLRLIYYSQIVNDFQKGDIAEGYSVSREKKESFPLTVTSAQKNPTAFYLCASSIVGGEEQFFGPGTRLTVL.

This clonotype was counted between two and nine times. V is TRBV6-2 or TRBV6-3 and J is TRBJ2-1; D is unclear. V lost 2 bases and J 2 bases, leaving 4 bases between the germline ends. Per germline, CDR1 MNHEY and CDR2 SVGEGT. The CDR3 is 13 amino acids. For the CDR3, the DNA is TGTGCCAGCAGTTACGGAACCTACAATGAGCAGTTCTTC. This gives the protein CASSYGTYNEQFF.

CDR3 amino acids: CASSYQFTNEKLFF. CDR3 DNA: TGTGCCAGCAGTTACCAATTCACTAATGAAAAACTGTTTTTT. The J gene is TRBJ1-4, the V gene TRBV6-5; D unclear. The CDR3 has 14 amino acids. The germline V gene has CDR1 MNHEY and CDR2 SVGAGI. V was pared by 2 bases and J by 2 bases, with 6 bases between.

In its sample, this clonotype was seen many times. The chain has TRBV3-1 and TRBJ2-7; D perhaps matches TRBD2 (5 bases). The germline V and J ends were trimmed by 4 bases and 6 bases, with 16 bases remaining between them. The CDR3 is made up of 14 amino acids. Germline lookup yields CDR1 LGHDT and CDR2 YNNKEL (reference sequence). In DNA form, the CDR3 reads TGTGCCAGCAGCCCCTGGACTGCTTTAGGCGAGCAGTACTTC. Its protein product is CASSPWTALGEQYF.

This clonotype has a handful of counts. V is TRBV28 and J is TRBJ1-1; D unclear. The ends were cut back, 7 bases at V and 4 bases at J, with 16 bases in the middle. CDR3 length equals 14 residues. In germline, CDR1 is MDHEN, CDR2 SYDVKM. Here the CDR3 DNA reads TGTGCCAGCAAAGAACAGTCTTCGGTCACTGAAGCTTTCTTT. It yields the protein CASKEQSSVTEAFF.

This clonotype was recorded a few times. The chain recombines TRBV5-1 with TRBJ1-1; D gene uncertain. Germline V gives CDR1 SGHRS, CDR2 YFSETQ. The CDR3 has 13 amino acids. V was shortened by 1 base and J by 4 bases, with 8 bases between the two germline ends. The CDR3: CASSLLVGTEAFF. CDR3 DNA sequence: TGCGCCAGCAGCTTGTTAGTGGGCACTGAAGCTTTCTTT.

This clonotype has just a few counts. This sequence joins TRBV21-1 and TRBJ2-5; the D call TRBD1 from the table was never checked on the DNA. TRBV21-1 corresponds to a pseudogene. The length of the CDR3 is 15 residues. DNA of the CDR3: TGTGCCAGCAGCAAACCCCCGCACGCCGGGGAGACCCAGTACTTC. Translating gives CASSKPPHAGETQYF.

This clonotype appeared a few times. The rearrangement joins TRBV7-2 to TRBJ2-1; perhaps TRBD2 as D (6 bases). With 1 base removed from V and 7 bases from J, the gap between germline ends came to 14 bases. Germline CDR1 reads SGHTA; CDR2 reads FQGNSA. This CDR3 spans 15 amino acids. The DNA of the CDR3 is TGTGCCAGCAGCTTAGTCGGCGGGGCAAGGAATGAGCAGTTCTTC. Encoded protein: CASSLVGGARNEQFF.

The V and J genes are TRBV21-1 and TRBJ1-4. TRBV21-1 is a pseudogene locus. This CDR3 is 9 amino acids long. In nucleotides, the CDR3 is TGTGCCAGCAGCAAAGGCGTACGATTT. This sequence encodes CASSKGVRF.

The sample holds many counts of this clonotype. At one of its ends the junction is not consistent with the germline gene, which may arise from a read error. V gene TRBV7-2 combines with J gene TRBJ2-1, with TRBD2 identical over 8 bases. CDR1 and CDR2 (germline): SGHTA, FQGNSA. The CDR3 is 15 amino acids. The CDR3 DNA is TGTGCCAGCAGCATAGCGGGGCGACTATACAATGAGCAGTTCTTC. Protein product: CASSIAGRLYNEQFF.

This clonotype appeared many times. The chain employs TRBV6-2 or TRBV6-3 and TRBJ1-1, with unresolved D. The germline gives CDR1 MNHEY, CDR2 SVGEGT. CDR3 size: 11 residues. V gave up 11 bases and J gave up 1 base, with 8 bases separating them. The CDR3 is CAAWGNTEAFF. In DNA form, the CDR3 reads TGTGCCGCCTGGGGGAACACTGAAGCTTTCTTT.